The 21 T cell receptor beta chains below come from one sample, sequenced in a study of blood T cells in healthy people across ages. A sample-barcoded 5' primer and a J-beta primer mix were used in a second PCR of about 7 to 11 cycles. MiXCR was run by TCRdb on the 5' RACE reads, yielding one entry per CDR3 protein. The sample lists around 1.5 million distinct CDR3 sequences, 40% to 50% occurring once. The sequenced sample was blood. Source of these receptors: a woman in her late teens or twenties in good health.

In its sample, this clonotype was seen a few times. The chain combines TRBV12-3 or TRBV12-4 with TRBJ1-2; 7 bases map to TRBD1. CDR3 length: 16 amino acids. The ends lost 5 bases at V and 4 bases at J; junction bases unmatched: 13. Here the CDR3 reads CASSGNRGPVGYGYTF. In nucleotides, the CDR3 is TGTGCCAGCAGTGGTAACAGGGGCCCCGTTGGCTATGGCTACACCTTC.

CDR3 sequence: CASSLSPSTSRAETQYF. The CDR3 bases are TGTGCCAGCAGCCTATCCCCTTCGACGTCGCGGGCGGAGACCCAGTACTTC. V usage is TRBV6-1 and J usage is TRBJ2-7; maybe TRBD2 (5 bases). The DNA end is a closer match to TRBJ2-5, so the J assignment may be wrong. The CDR3 covers 17 residues. CDR1 is MNHNS, CDR2 SASEGT, per germline.

This clonotype was seen more than once but under ten times. The chain couples TRBV7-2 to TRBJ2-1, with D hard to call. V was clipped by 7 bases and J by 0 bases, with 13 bases between them. CDR1 SGHTA and CDR2 FQGNSA come from the germline V gene. CDR3 length: 15 residues. CDR3 in amino acids: CASTGASSSYNEQFF. The CDR3 DNA sequence: TGTGCCAGCACCGGCGCCTCGAGCTCCTACAATGAGCAGTTCTTC.

The V call is TRBV6-5, the J call TRBJ2-3, with TRBD2 matching 9 bases. CDR3 length: 17 residues. Trimming removed 0 bases from V and 4 bases from J; junction bases left unmatched: 8. The V gene's germline CDR1 is MNHEY and CDR2 SVGAGI. The CDR3 region is CASSYSGSGRSSDTQYF. The CDR3 coding sequence is TGTGCCAGCAGTTACTCGGGGAGCGGGAGGAGCTCAGATACGCAGTATTTT.

This chain connects TRBV9 to TRBJ2-1, with 10 nucleotides matching TRBD2. The germline V gene has CDR1 SGDLS and CDR2 YYNGEE. Unmatched junction bases numbered 3, after V lost 2 bases and J lost 1 base. The CDR3 length is 16 residues. The CDR3 coding sequence is TGTGCCAGCAGCGTGTCACTAGCGGGGTCCTACAATGAGCAGTTCTTC. Translation gives CASSVSLAGSYNEQFF.

This clonotype occurred a few times. The rearrangement joins TRBV11-2 to TRBJ2-1; 11 bases match TRBD2. V trimming: 2 bases; J trimming: 2 bases; junction bases outside the gene matches: 5. The germline V gene encodes CDR1 SGHAT and CDR2 FQNNGV. This CDR3 comprises 17 residues. The CDR3 here is CASSLHGTSGAYNEQFF. CDR3 nucleotide sequence: TGTGCCAGCAGCTTACATGGGACTAGCGGAGCCTACAATGAGCAGTTCTTC.

Comments on this clonotype: One end of the junction varies from germline; a read error may be responsible. J is TRBJ1-5 and V is TRBV4-1, with D unresolved. CDR3 length equals 13 residues. Germline-derived CDR1 and CDR2 are MGHRA and YSYEKL. CDR3 DNA sequence: TGCGCCAGCAACCAAGTTAGCAATCAGCCCCAGCATTTT. It encodes CASNQVSNQPQHF.

The genes are TRBV5-1 and TRBJ2-5, with D perhaps TRBD1 (5 bases). V was cut by 4 bases and J by 2 bases, with 12 bases left in between. The CDR3 has 14 residues. CDR1 is SGHRS and CDR2 is YFSETQ in the germline V gene. CDR3: CASSVDGQQETQYF. The CDR3 bases are TGCGCCAGCAGCGTGGACGGACAACAAGAGACCCAGTACTTC.

Worth noting for this clonotype: A clone one base away is much larger, so this may be a read error. The chain carries TRBV12-3 or TRBV12-4 and TRBJ1-4; D is unclear. The CDR3 loop spans 14 amino acids. V was trimmed by 3 bases and J by 8 bases, leaving 13 bases between them. CDR3 sequence reads: CASSFGEREEKLFF. The CDR3 DNA follows: TGTGCCAGCAGTTTTGGAGAGCGGGAAGAAAAACTGTTTTTT.

This clonotype was picked up a small number of times. This rearrangement joins TRBV7-3 to TRBJ1-2, with TRBD1 matching over 9 bases. This CDR3 contains 14 residues. V lost 0 bases and J lost 9; bases outside the gene matches: 5. The germline V gene has CDR1 SGHTA and CDR2 FQGTGA. In nucleotides, the CDR3 is TGTGCCAGCAGCTTAACGAATACAGGGGGCAGCTACACCTTC. It translates to CASSLTNTGGSYTF. The full variable domain, in which reference TRBV7-3 and TRBJ1-2 provide the parts outside the CDR3, is GAGVSQTPSNKVTEKGKYVELRCDPISGHTALYWYRQSLGQGPEFLIYFQGTGAADDSGLPNDRFFAVRPEGSVSTLKIQRTERGDSAVYLCASSLTNTGGSYTFGSGTRLTVV.

J is TRBJ2-5 and V is TRBV28; 7 nucleotides match TRBD2. Germline V gene data show CDR1 as MDHEN and CDR2 as SYDVKM. The trim removed 3 bases at V and 11 bases at J, leaving 12 bases unmatched. The CDR3 runs to 14 residues. This CDR3 is CASSFGLGLGEQYF. The DNA for the CDR3 is TGTGCCAGCAGTTTCGGACTAGGGTTGGGTGAGCAGTACTTC.

This chain joins TRBV5-6 and TRBJ2-7; a weak D match, TRBD1 (6 bases). This CDR3 has 15 amino acids. In germline, CDR1 is SGHDT, CDR2 YYEEEE. Trimming pared 2 bases from V and 3 bases from J, leaving 15 bases between. The CDR3 protein is CASSLIPDSFYEQYF. DNA for the CDR3: TGTGCCAGCAGCTTAATTCCGGACAGCTTCTACGAGCAGTACTTC.

This clonotype was recorded many times. This rearrangement joins TRBV7-6 to TRBJ2-5; a weak D match, TRBD2 (5 bases). Germline assignment: CDR1 SGHVS and CDR2 FNYEAQ. This CDR3 region has 15 residues. V lost 3 bases to trimming and J lost 0 bases, with 11 bases between them. CDR3 in amino acids: CASSLEALNQETQYF. CDR3 DNA sequence: TGTGCCAGCAGCTTGGAGGCGCTAAACCAAGAGACCCAGTACTTC.

The chain combines TRBV20-1 with TRBJ2-3, with TRBD2 matching 11 bases. The CDR3 is 14 residues long. Germline CDR1 is DFQATT and CDR2 is SNEGSKA (reference sequence). J lost 7 bases, V lost 6 bases, and 9 bases had no gene match. In DNA form, the CDR3 reads TGCAGTGCCAAGACTAGCGGGGCCTCAAATACGCAGTATTTT. This gives the protein CSAKTSGASNTQYF.

This clonotype was detected a few times. The chain uses TRBV28 and TRBJ2-3; maybe TRBD2 (6 bases). The CDR3 sequence is 15 residues long. The germline V gene encodes CDR1 MDHEN and CDR2 SYDVKM. The V and J ends lost 7 bases and 1 base respectively, with 15 bases between them. The CDR3 loop reads CASTISGDGTDTQYF. The CDR3 nucleotides read TGTGCCAGCACCATATCGGGGGATGGCACAGATACGCAGTATTTT.

This clonotype was picked up many times. This chain links TRBV12-3 or TRBV12-4 with TRBJ1-2; D is undetermined. V lost 5 bases to trimming and J lost 4 bases, with 11 bases between them. CDR3 length: 13 amino acids. The CDR3 sequence is CASSPGPGYGYTF. In DNA, the CDR3 is TGTGCCAGCAGTCCCGGGCCTGGCTATGGCTACACCTTC.

The V call is TRBV6-2 or TRBV6-3, the J call TRBJ2-1; no definite D call. The germline V and J ends were trimmed by 7 bases and 6 bases, with 13 bases remaining between them. The CDR3 totals 13 residues. Germline V gene sequence: CDR1 MNHEY, CDR2 SVGEGT. The CDR3 reads CASTIGLINEQFF. CDR3 sequence (DNA): TGTGCCAGCACAATAGGATTAATCAATGAGCAGTTCTTC.

The chain combines TRBV10-3 with TRBJ1-1; D not certain. The CDR3 runs to 14 residues. The germline V and J ends were trimmed by 8 bases and 3 bases, with 16 bases remaining between them. Looked up from germline, CDR1 is ENHRY and CDR2 is SYGVKD. The CDR3 spells CAICMDELYTEAFF. CDR3 DNA sequence: TGTGCCATCTGTATGGATGAGCTGTACACTGAAGCTTTCTTT.

This clonotype showed up many times. The chain has TRBV28 and TRBJ1-1; no reliable D call. Looked up from germline, CDR1 is MDHEN and CDR2 is SYDVKM. The CDR3 covers 13 residues. V lost 2 bases and J 3 bases, leaving 7 bases between the germline ends. CDR3 coding DNA: TGTGCCAGCAGTTTAGGGCAGCACACTGAAGCTTTCTTT. Protein sequence: CASSLGQHTEAFF.

The CDR3 bases are TGTGCCAGCAGTCGACAGGGTTACGGTGGCTACACCTTC. Translating it yields CASSRQGYGGYTF. This chain connects TRBV27 to TRBJ1-2; 7 positions agree with TRBD1. The V gene end was trimmed by 5 bases and the J gene end by 7 bases; junction bases not matched to a gene: 7. The V gene's germline CDR1 is MNHEY and CDR2 SMNVEV (reference sequence). The CDR3 is 13 amino acids.

The chain joins TRBV10-3 to TRBJ2-3, with D possibly TRBD2 on 6 matching bases. CDR1 and CDR2 from the germline V gene are ENHRY and SYGVKD. The CDR3 contains 16 residues. V was shortened by 2 bases and J by 4 bases, with 16 bases between the two germline ends. The CDR3 DNA sequence: TGTGCCATCAGTGAGCCCACCCGGGAGATGGCAGATACGCAGTATTTT. Amino acids: CAISEPTREMADTQYF.